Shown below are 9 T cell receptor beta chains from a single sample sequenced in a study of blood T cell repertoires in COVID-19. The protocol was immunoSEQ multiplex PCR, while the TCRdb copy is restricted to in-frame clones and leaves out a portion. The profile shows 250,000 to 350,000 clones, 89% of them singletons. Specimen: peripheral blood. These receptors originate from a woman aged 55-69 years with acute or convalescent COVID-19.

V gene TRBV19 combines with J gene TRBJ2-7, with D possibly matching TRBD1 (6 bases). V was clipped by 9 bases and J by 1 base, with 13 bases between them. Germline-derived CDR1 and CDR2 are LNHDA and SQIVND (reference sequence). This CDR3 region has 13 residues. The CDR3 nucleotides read TGTGCCAGACCAGGGGCAGAGTCCTACGAGCAGTACTTC. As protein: CARPGAESYEQYF.

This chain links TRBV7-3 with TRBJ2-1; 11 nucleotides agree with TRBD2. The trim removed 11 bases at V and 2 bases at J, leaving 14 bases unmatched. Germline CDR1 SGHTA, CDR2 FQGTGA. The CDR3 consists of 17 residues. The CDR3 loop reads CAHPGGGTSGAYNEQFF. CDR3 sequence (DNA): TGTGCCCACCCGGGGGGAGGGACTAGCGGAGCCTACAATGAGCAGTTCTTC. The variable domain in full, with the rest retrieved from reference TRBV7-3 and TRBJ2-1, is GAGVSQTPSNKVTEKGKYVELRCDPISGHTALYWYRQSLGQGPEFLIYFQGTGAADDSGLPNDRFFAVRPEGSVSTLKIQRTERGDSAVYLCAHPGGGTSGAYNEQFFGPGTRLTVL.

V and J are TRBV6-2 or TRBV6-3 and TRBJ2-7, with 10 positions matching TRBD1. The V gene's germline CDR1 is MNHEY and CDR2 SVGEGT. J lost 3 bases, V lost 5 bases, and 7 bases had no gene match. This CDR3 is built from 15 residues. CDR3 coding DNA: TGTGCCAGCAGTAATCAGGGACAGGGGAGCTACGAGCAGTACTTC. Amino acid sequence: CASSNQGQGSYEQYF.

The CDR3 region has the DNA TGTGCCAGCAGTTTGACAGGCTCATCAACTAATGAAAAACTGTTTTTT. Its translation: CASSLTGSSTNEKLFF. The chain employs TRBV28 and TRBJ1-4; TRBD1 is a possible D gene (6 bases). Germline values: CDR1 MDHEN, CDR2 SYDVKM. CDR3 length equals 16 residues. V was clipped by 3 bases and J by 0 bases, with 11 bases between them. Drawing the rest from reference TRBV28 and TRBJ1-4, the complete variable domain is DVKVTQSSRYLVKRTGEKVFLECVQDMDHENMFWYRQDPGLGLRLIYFSYDVKMKEKGDIPEGYSVSREKKERFSLILESASTNQTSMYLCASSLTGSSTNEKLFFGSGTQLSVL.

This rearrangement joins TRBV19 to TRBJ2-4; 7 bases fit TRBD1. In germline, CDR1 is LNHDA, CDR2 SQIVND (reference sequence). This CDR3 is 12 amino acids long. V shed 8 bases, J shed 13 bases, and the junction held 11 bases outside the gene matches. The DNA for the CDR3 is TGTGCCAGTCAACAGGGGCAGACAAGGCAGTACTTC. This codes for CASQQGQTRQYF.

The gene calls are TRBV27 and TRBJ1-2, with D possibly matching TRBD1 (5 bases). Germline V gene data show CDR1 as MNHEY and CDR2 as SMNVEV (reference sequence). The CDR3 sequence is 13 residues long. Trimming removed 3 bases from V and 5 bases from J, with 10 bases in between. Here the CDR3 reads CASSFGRAYGYTF. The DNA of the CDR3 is TGTGCCAGCAGTTTTGGCAGGGCGTATGGCTACACCTTC.

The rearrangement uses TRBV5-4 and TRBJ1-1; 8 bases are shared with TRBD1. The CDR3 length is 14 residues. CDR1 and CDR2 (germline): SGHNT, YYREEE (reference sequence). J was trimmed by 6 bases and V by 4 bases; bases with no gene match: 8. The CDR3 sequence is CASSPSTGVPEAFF. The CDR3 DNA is TGTGCCAGCAGCCCCTCGACAGGGGTCCCTGAAGCTTTCTTT.

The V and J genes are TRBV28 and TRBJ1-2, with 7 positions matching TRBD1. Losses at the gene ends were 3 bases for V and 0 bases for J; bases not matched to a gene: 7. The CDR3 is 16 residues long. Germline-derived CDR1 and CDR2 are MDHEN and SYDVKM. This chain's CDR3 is CASSFPRDSPNYGYTF. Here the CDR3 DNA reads TGTGCCAGCAGTTTCCCCCGGGACAGTCCTAACTATGGCTACACCTTC.

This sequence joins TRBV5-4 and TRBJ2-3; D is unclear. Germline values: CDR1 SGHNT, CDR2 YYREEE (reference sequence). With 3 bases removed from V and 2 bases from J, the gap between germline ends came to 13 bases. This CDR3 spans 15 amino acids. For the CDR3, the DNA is TGTGCCAGCAGCTCCCCCCAGCGTCCCACAGATACGCAGTATTTT. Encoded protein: CASSSPQRPTDTQYF.